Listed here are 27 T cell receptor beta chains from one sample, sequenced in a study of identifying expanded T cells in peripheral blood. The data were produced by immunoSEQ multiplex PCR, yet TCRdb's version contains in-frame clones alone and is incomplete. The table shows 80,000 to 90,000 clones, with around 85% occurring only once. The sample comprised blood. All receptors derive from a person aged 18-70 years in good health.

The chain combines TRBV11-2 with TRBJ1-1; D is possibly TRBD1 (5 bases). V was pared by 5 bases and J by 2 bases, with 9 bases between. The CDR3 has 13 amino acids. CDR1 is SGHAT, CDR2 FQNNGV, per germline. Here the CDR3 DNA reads TGTGCCAGCAGCACGCAGGGAAACACTGAAGCTTTCTTT. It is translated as CASSTQGNTEAFF.

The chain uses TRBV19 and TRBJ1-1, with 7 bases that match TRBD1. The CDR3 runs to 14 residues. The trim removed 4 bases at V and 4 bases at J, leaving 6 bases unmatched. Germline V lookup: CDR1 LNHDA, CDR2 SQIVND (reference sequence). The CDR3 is CASSSIQGGTEAFF. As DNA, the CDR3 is TGTGCCAGTAGTAGCATTCAGGGGGGCACTGAAGCTTTCTTT.

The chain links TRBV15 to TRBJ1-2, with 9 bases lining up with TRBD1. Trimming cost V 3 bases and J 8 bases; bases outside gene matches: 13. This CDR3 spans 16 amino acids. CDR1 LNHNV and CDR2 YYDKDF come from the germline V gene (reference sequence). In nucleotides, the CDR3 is TGTGCCACCAGCAGGGACCTCCGGGACAGGGAAGGAGGCTACACCTTC. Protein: CATSRDLRDREGGYTF.

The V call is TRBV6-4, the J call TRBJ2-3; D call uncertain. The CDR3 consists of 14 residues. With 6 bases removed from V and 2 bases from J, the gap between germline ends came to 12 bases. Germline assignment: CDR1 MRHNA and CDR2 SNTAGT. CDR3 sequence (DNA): TGTGCCAGCAGCCCTTTCGGATCCACAGATACGCAGTATTTT. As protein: CASSPFGSTDTQYF.

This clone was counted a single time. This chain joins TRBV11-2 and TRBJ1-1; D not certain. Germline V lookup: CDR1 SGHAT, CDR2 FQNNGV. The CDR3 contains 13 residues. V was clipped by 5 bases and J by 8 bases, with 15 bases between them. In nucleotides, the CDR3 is TGTGCCAGCAGCCCCCAATTAGGGTCGGAAGCTTTCTTT. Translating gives CASSPQLGSEAFF.

CDR3 protein: CASSSNRGGGNQPQHF. CDR3 DNA sequence: TGTGCCAGCTCATCTAACAGGGGCGGGGGCAATCAGCCCCAGCATTTT. The chain recombines TRBV18 with TRBJ1-5; 7 bases line up with TRBD1. V trimming: 5 bases; J trimming: 2 bases; junction bases outside the gene matches: 9. The CDR3 has 16 residues. Per germline, CDR1 KGHSH and CDR2 LQKENI.

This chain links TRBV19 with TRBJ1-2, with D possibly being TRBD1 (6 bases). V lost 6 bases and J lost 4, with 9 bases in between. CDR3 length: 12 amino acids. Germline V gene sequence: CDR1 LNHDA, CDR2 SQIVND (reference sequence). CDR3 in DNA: TGTGCCAGTAGGGACAGCCTCTATGGCTACACCTTC. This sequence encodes CASRDSLYGYTF. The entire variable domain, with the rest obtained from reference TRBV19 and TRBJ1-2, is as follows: DGGITQSPKYLFRKEGQNVTLSCEQNLNHDAMYWYRQDPGQGLRLIYYSQIVNDFQKGDIAEGYSVSREKKESFPLTVTSAQKNPTAFYLCASRDSLYGYTFGSGTRLTVV.

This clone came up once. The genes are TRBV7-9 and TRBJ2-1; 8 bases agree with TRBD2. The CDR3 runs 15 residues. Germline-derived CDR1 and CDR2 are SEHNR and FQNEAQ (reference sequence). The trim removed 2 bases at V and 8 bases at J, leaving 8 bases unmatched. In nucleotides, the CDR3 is TGTGCCAGCAGCTTAAAACTAGCGGTATACGATGAGCAGTTCTTC. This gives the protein CASSLKLAVYDEQFF. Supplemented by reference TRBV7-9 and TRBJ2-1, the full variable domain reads DTGVSQNPRHKITKRGQNVTFRCDPISEHNRLYWYRQTLGQGPEFLTYFQNEAQLEKSRLLSDRFSAERPKGSFSTLEIQRTEQGDSAMYLCASSLKLAVYDEQFFGPGTRLTVL.

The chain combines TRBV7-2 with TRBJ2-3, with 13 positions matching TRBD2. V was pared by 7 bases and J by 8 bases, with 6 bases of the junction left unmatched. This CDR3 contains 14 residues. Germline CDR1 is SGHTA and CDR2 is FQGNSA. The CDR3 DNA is TGTGCCAGCAACCCGGGACTAGCGGGGATTACGCAGTATTTT. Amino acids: CASNPGLAGITQYF.

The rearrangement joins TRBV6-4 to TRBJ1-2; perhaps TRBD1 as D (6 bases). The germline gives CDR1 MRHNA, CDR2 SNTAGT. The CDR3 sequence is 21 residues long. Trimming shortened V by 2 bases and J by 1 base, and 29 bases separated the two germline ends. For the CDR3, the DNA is TGTGCCAGCAGTGACCTCGATCGCGGGCGATGGAGGACAGTCATTAACTATGGCTACACCTTC. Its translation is CASSDLDRGRWRTVINYGYTF.

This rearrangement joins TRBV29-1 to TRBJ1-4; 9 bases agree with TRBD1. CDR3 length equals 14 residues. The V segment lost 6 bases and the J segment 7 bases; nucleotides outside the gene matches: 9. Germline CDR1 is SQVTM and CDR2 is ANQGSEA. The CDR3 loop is CSVAWDRASEKLFF. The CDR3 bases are TGCAGCGTAGCCTGGGACAGGGCTTCTGAAAAACTGTTTTTT.

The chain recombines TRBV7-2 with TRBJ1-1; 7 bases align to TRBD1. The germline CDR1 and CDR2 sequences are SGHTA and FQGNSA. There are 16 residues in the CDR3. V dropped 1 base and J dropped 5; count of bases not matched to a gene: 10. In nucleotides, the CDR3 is TGTGCCAGCAGCTTAGTACCGACAGGGTCGAGAACTGAAGCTTTCTTT. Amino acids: CASSLVPTGSRTEAFF.

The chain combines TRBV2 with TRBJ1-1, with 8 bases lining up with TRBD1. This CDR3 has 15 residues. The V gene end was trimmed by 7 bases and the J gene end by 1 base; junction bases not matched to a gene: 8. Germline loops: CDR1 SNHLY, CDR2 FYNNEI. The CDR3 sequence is CASTLQGATNTEAFF. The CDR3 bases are TGTGCCAGCACATTGCAGGGGGCGACGAACACTGAAGCTTTCTTT.

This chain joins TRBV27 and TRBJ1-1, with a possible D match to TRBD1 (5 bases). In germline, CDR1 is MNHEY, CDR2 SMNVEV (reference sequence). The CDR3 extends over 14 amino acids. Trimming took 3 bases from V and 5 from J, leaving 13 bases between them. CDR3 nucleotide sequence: TGTGCCAGCAGTTTGGGAGGGACCTTTACTGAAGCTTTCTTT. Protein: CASSLGGTFTEAFF.

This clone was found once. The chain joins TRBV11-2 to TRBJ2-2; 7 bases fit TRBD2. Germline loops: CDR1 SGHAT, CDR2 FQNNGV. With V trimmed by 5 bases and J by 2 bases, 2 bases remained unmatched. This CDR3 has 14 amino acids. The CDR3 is CASSLGLNTGELFF. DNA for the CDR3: TGTGCCAGCAGCCTGGGACTAAACACCGGGGAGCTGTTTTTT. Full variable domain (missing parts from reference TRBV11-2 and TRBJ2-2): EAGVAQSPRYKIIEKRQSVAFWCNPISGHATLYWYQQILGQGPKLLIQFQNNGVVDDSQLPKDRFSAERLKGVDSTLKIQPAKLEDSAVYLCASSLGLNTGELFFGEGSRLTVL.

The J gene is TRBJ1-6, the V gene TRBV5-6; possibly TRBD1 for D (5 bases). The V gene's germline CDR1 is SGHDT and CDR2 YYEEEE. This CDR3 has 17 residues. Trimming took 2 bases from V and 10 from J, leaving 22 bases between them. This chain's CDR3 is CASSLNYDGGFHSPLHF. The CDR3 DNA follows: TGTGCCAGCAGCTTAAACTATGACGGGGGTTTTCACTCACCCCTCCACTTT.

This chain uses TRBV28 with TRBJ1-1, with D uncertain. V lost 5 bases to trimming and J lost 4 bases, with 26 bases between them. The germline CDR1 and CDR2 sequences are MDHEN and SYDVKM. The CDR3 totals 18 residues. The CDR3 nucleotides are TGTGCCAGCAGTCGACGGCAGGCCTTTCAGTTTGTGGGCACTGAAGCTTTCTTT. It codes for CASSRRQAFQFVGTEAFF.

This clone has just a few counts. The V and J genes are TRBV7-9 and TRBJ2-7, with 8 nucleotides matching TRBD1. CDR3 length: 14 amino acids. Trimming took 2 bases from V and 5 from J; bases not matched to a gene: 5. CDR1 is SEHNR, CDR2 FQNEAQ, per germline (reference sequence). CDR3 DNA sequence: TGTGCCAGCAGCTTAACAGGGGGGCTCGACGAGCAGTACTTC. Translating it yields CASSLTGGLDEQYF.

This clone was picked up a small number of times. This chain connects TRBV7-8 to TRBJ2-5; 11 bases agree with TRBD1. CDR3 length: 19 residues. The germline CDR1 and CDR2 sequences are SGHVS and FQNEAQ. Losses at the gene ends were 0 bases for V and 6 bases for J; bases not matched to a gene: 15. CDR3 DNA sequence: TGTGCCAGCAGCTTAGCTGAACTACTAGGACAGGGGGCGGGAAAGACCCAGTACTTC. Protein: CASSLAELLGQGAGKTQYF.

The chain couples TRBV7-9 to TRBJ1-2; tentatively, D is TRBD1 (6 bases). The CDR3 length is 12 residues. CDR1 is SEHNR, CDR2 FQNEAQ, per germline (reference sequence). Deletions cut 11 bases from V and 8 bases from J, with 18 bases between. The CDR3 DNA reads TGTGCCGCCGATAGGGGGGCGCGAGGCTACACCTTC. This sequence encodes CAADRGARGYTF.

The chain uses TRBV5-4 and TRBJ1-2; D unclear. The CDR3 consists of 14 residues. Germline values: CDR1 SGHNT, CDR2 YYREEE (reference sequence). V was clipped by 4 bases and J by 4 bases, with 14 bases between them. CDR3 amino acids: CASSQNEASYGYTF. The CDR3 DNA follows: TGTGCCAGCAGCCAAAACGAGGCAAGCTATGGCTACACCTTC.

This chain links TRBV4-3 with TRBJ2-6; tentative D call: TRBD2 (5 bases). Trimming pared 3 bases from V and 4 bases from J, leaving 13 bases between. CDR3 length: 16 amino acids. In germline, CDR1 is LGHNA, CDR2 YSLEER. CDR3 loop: CASSHQRGTGANVLTF. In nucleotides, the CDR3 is TGCGCCAGCAGCCACCAACGGGGAACCGGGGCCAACGTCCTGACTTTC.

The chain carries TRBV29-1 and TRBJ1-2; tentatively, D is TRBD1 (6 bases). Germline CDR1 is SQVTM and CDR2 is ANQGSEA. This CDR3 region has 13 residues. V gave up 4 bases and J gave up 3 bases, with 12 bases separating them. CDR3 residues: CSVGYNRDYGYTF. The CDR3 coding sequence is TGCAGCGTTGGGTATAACAGGGACTATGGCTACACCTTC.

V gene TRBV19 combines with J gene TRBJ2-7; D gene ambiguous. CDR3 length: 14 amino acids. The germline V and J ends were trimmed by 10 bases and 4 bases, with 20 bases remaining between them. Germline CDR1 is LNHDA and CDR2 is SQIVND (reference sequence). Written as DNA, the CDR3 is TGTGCCACCACTCCTCGGGCGTTGTCTTACGAGCAGTACTTC. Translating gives CATTPRALSYEQYF.

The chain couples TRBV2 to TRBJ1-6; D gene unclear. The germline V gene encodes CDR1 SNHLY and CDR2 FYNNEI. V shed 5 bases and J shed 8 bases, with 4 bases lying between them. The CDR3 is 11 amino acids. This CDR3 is CASSPYSPLHF. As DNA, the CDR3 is TGTGCCAGCAGTCCTTATTCACCCCTCCACTTT.

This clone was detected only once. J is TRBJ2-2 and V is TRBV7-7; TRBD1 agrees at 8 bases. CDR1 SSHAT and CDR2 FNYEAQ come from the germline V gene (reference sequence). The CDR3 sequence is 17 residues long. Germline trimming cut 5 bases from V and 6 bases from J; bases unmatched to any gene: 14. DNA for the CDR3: TGTGCCAGCAGCCCCCCCGGACAGGGAGGTTTGTCCGGGGAGCTGTTTTTT. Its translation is CASSPPGQGGLSGELFF.

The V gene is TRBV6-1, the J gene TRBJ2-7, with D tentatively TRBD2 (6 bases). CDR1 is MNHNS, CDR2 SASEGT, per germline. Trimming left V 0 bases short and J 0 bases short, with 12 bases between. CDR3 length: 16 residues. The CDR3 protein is CASSEAGRWGSYEQYF. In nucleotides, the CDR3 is TGTGCCAGCAGTGAAGCCGGGAGATGGGGCTCCTACGAGCAGTACTTC.